Listed here are 11 T cell receptor beta chains from one sample, sequenced in a study of T cell responses to AZD1222 COVID-19 vaccine. Generated by immunoSEQ multiplex PCR, the TCRdb table keeps only in-frame clones and is missing some. Among roughly 130,000 clones listed, about 90% were seen once. The input for sequencing was peripheral blood, taken 28 days after the second dose of the MenACWY control vaccine. Receptors originate from an adult who received the MenACWY meningococcal vaccine as a control.

The gene calls are TRBV7-2 and TRBJ2-1, with D hard to call. The CDR3 totals 13 residues. Per germline, CDR1 SGHTA and CDR2 FQGNSA. Trimming cost V 3 bases and J 8 bases, with 11 bases left between them. This CDR3 is CASSLSTRYEQFF. The CDR3 DNA follows: TGTGCCAGCAGCTTGAGTACCCGGTATGAGCAGTTCTTC.

The chain recombines TRBV5-4 with TRBJ2-3, with TRBD2 matching 9 bases. Germline V lookup: CDR1 SGHNT, CDR2 YYREEE (reference sequence). V was clipped by 4 bases and J by 4 bases; unmatched bases: 10. This CDR3 has 16 residues. Here the CDR3 reads CASSPEAGGAADTQYF. The DNA for the CDR3 is TGTGCCAGCAGCCCGGAGGCGGGGGGGGCTGCAGATACGCAGTATTTT. The full variable domain, rest sourced from reference TRBV5-4 and TRBJ2-3, is ETGVTQSPTHLIKTRGQQVTLRCSSQSGHNTVSWYQQALGQGPQFIFQYYREEENGRGNFPPRFSGLQFPNYSSELNVNALELDDSALYLCASSPEAGGAADTQYFGPGTRLTVL.

The chain employs TRBV15 and TRBJ2-7; weak D call: TRBD1 (5 bases). V shed 0 bases and J shed 4 bases, with 7 bases lying between them. The CDR3 loop spans 13 amino acids. CDR1 LNHNV and CDR2 YYDKDF come from the germline V gene (reference sequence). This chain's CDR3 is CATSRDRTYEQYF. CDR3 sequence (DNA): TGTGCCACCAGCAGAGATAGGACATACGAGCAGTACTTC.

V gene TRBV19 combines with J gene TRBJ2-5; 10 bases are a match to TRBD2. The germline CDR1 and CDR2 sequences are LNHDA and SQIVND (reference sequence). This CDR3 region has 16 residues. V shed 1 base, J shed 0 bases, and the junction held 2 bases outside the gene matches. The chain's CDR3 is CASSIGTSGNQETQYF. As DNA, the CDR3 is TGTGCCAGTAGTATAGGGACTAGCGGAAACCAAGAGACCCAGTACTTC.

The rearrangement uses TRBV2 and TRBJ2-5, with 7 bases aligning to TRBD1. Trimming took 7 bases from V and 4 from J; bases not matched to a gene: 12. The CDR3 contains 15 residues. The germline gives CDR1 SNHLY, CDR2 FYNNEI. The CDR3 loop is CASILKSGGRETQYF. The CDR3 nucleotides read TGTGCCAGCATCCTCAAATCAGGGGGAAGAGAGACCCAGTACTTC.

This clone rates as medium-sized. This chain links TRBV28 with TRBJ1-6, with D tentatively TRBD1 (5 bases). The V end lost 2 bases, the J end lost 8 bases, and 10 bases lay between the germline ends. The germline CDR1 and CDR2 sequences are MDHEN and SYDVKM. This CDR3 comprises 14 residues. The CDR3 loop reads CASSLMGEDSPLHF. CDR3 DNA: TGTGCCAGCAGTTTAATGGGGGAGGATTCACCCCTCCACTTT.

The genes are TRBV9 and TRBJ1-4; D is possibly TRBD1 (5 bases). The CDR3 extends over 16 amino acids. The germline CDR1 and CDR2 sequences are SGDLS and YYNGEE. Trimming removed 2 bases from V and 7 bases from J, with 18 bases in between. CDR3 sequence reads: CASSVDSSSPSEKLFF. CDR3 nucleotide sequence: TGTGCCAGCAGCGTCGACAGTTCATCTCCTTCTGAAAAACTGTTTTTT.

The chain recombines TRBV28 with TRBJ1-4; D is undetermined. The CDR3 spans 14 residues. V was cut by 6 bases and J by 0 bases, with 8 bases left in between. Looked up from germline, CDR1 is MDHEN and CDR2 is SYDVKM. The CDR3 sequence is CASSHDATNEKLFF. In DNA, the CDR3 is TGTGCCAGCAGCCATGATGCAACTAATGAAAAACTGTTTTTT.

This sequence joins TRBV28 and TRBJ1-2, with D unresolved. CDR1 is MDHEN, CDR2 SYDVKM, per germline. The CDR3 loop spans 15 amino acids. The ends were cut back, 6 bases at V and 0 bases at J, with 14 bases in the middle. The CDR3 region is CASSAHTPTNYGYTF. The CDR3 region has the DNA TGTGCCAGCAGCGCTCACACCCCCACTAACTATGGCTACACCTTC.

The CDR3 sequence: CASSFPGTGAEQYF. CDR3 bases: TGTGCCAGCAGTTTCCCCGGGACAGGGGCCGAGCAGTACTTC. The V gene is TRBV6-2 or TRBV6-3, the J gene TRBJ2-7; TRBD1 matches 10 bases. J was trimmed by 6 bases and V by 4 bases; bases with no gene match: 6. This CDR3 has 14 residues. Per the germline V gene, CDR1 is MNHEY and CDR2 is SVGEGT.

The J gene is TRBJ2-1, the V gene TRBV7-3, with unresolved D. Trimming shortened V by 3 bases and J by 5 bases, and 8 bases separated the two germline ends. The CDR3 contains 13 residues. Germline assignment: CDR1 SGHTA and CDR2 FQGTGA. For the CDR3, the DNA is TGTGCCAGCAGCTTCGAAGCCCACAATGAGCAGTTCTTC. Translating gives CASSFEAHNEQFF.